The T cell receptor beta chain under discussion was sequenced for a study of molecular identifiers for immune sequencing clone quantification. The wider study: Replicate runs used RNA from about 20,000 or 100,000 naive CD8 cells, which was split five ways into aliquots, and four of those aliquots were then sequenced.

Researchers sorted naive CD8 T cells as cells that were CD8+CD4-CCR7+CD45RA+. This clonotype was counted at least ten times. The bulk TCR libraries were made with methods described before and with listed TCR primers. TCRdb fed the PCR reads into MiXCR, producing one record per CDR3 protein. Of hundreds of thousands of distinct CDR3 sequences in the sample, roughly 27% were seen once. Sequencing was done on a sample of naive CD8+ T cells from blood, with Jurkat cell RNA spiked in. Subset in this sample: FACS-sorted CD8+CD4-CCR7+CD45RA+ naive T cells. The clonotype originates from a human donor in good health. Some libraries in this study had Jurkat cell RNA spiked in.

This CDR3 reads CASRQTGTSTDTQYF. CDR3 sequence (DNA): TGTGCCAGCAGACAGACCGGGACCAGCACAGATACGCAGTATTTT. The V call is TRBV12-3 or TRBV12-4, the J call TRBJ2-3; D could derive from TRBD1 or TRBD2 (5 bases each). The ends were cut back, 6 bases at V and 0 bases at J, with 13 bases in the middle. This CDR3 is 15 amino acids long.